A selection of T cell receptor beta chains follows, all from one sample in a study of metastatic and nonmetastatic thyroid tumors. MiXCR was used by TCRdb to re-call the PCR reads. The sample lists approximately 10,000 clones, 27% occurring once. Sequenced input: adjacent normal tissue. These receptors were collected from a male donor with papillary thyroid cancer or a benign thyroid nodule (not recorded which). Some clones in this sample may be carry-over from other donors' samples. Each CDR3 is given with its conserved first and last residue. The D gene is left open where the match is weak. The size field is filled for only some rows; it gives once, few, many or a size class.

V gene	J gene	clone size	D gene	CDR3 protein	CDR3 DNA
TRBV4-1	TRBJ2-7	NA	NA	CASSQERGPSYEQYF	TGCGCCAGCAGCCAAGAACGGGGGCCCTCCTACGAGCAGTACTTC
TRBV24-1	TRBJ1-2	medium-sized	NA	CATSDLGYGYTF	TGTGCCACCAGTGACCTGGGTTATGGCTACACCTTC
TRBV13	TRBJ2-1	medium-sized	NA	CASSLRGQYLYNEQFF	TGTGCCAGCAGCTTAAGGGGACAATACTTATACAATGAGCAGTTCTTC
TRBV6-6	TRBJ2-1	NA	NA	CASSYSTAAVGQFF	TGTGCCAGCAGTTACTCGACCGCCGCGGTTGGGCAGTTCTTC
TRBV6-1	TRBJ2-4	medium-sized	TRBD2	CASSADTSGLAKNIQYF	TGTGCCAGCAGTGCTGACACTAGCGGTTTAGCCAAAAACATTCAGTACTTC
TRBV7-9	TRBJ2-2	NA	NA	CASSSGPQTGELFF	TGTGCCAGCAGCTCGGGACCCCAGACCGGGGAGCTGTTTTTT
TRBV2	TRBJ1-3	NA	TRBD1	CASSYGDRFSGNTIYF	TGTGCCAGCAGTTACGGGGACAGGTTCTCTGGAAACACCATATATTTT
TRBV6-1	TRBJ1-1	medium-sized	NA	CASNDSGVRMNTEAFF	TGTGCCAGCAACGACTCAGGGGTCCGCATGAACACTGAAGCTTTCTTT
TRBV12-3/TRBV12-4	TRBJ1-3	NA	NA	CASSLHSGNTIYF	TGTGCCAGCAGTTTACACTCTGGAAACACCATATATTTT
TRBV20-1	TRBJ1-3	few	NA	CSARDSGGHSGNTIYF	TGCAGTGCTAGAGATAGCGGGGGCCACTCTGGAAACACCATATATTTT
TRBV4-3	TRBJ1-6	NA	NA	CASSLGASSPLHF	TGCGCCAGCAGCCTGGGCGCCAGTTCACCCCTCCACTTT
TRBV5-1	TRBJ1-6	NA	TRBD1	CASSLEGARYNSPLHF	TGCGCCAGCAGCTTGGAGGGGGCGCGTTATAATTCACCCCTCCACTTT
TRBV2	TRBJ1-6	medium-sized	NA	CASSSWDNSPLHF	TGTGCCAGCAGTTCATGGGATAATTCACCCCTCCACTTT
TRBV2	TRBJ1-4	many	NA	CASSYQRGEKLFF	TGTGCCAGCAGTTATCAAAGAGGAGAAAAACTGTTTTTT
TRBV20-1	TRBJ2-7	few	TRBD1	CSAPYSGTGGDEQYF	TGCAGTGCTCCCTATAGTGGGACAGGGGGCGACGAGCAGTACTTC
TRBV6-1	TRBJ2-7	few	TRBD1	CASSRRTGTALYEQYF	TGTGCCAGCAGCCGAAGGACCGGGACAGCCCTCTACGAGCAGTACTTC
TRBV20-1	TRBJ2-1	few	TRBD1	CSARRMGQFVNEQFF	TGCAGTGCTAGAAGAATGGGACAGTTTGTTAATGAGCAGTTCTTC
TRBV6-1	TRBJ2-7	NA	TRBD2	CASSPTFHGRVYEQYF	TGTGCCAGCAGCCCCACTTTTCACGGGAGGGTCTACGAGCAGTACTTC
TRBV4-3	TRBJ2-7	few	NA	CASSPSSGIPYEQYF	TGCGCCAGCAGCCCCTCGTCAGGGATACCCTACGAGCAGTACTTC
TRBV11-2	TRBJ2-6	NA	NA	CASSPSRGTGHGANVLTF	TGTGCCAGCAGCCCATCCCGTGGTACAGGGCACGGGGCCAACGTCCTGACTTTC
TRBV20-1	TRBJ2-3	NA	NA	CSAQRLEGAHTDTQYF	TGCAGTGCCCAGAGGCTGGAGGGGGCGCACACAGATACGCAGTATTTT
TRBV28	TRBJ2-7	NA	NA	CASRPTRPGEQYF	TGTGCCAGCAGACCTACTCGCCCCGGTGAGCAGTACTTC
TRBV6-1	TRBJ2-4	NA	NA	CASSRQGSQNIQYF	TGTGCCAGCAGTCGCCAGGGGAGCCAAAACATTCAGTACTTC
TRBV13	TRBJ2-7	NA	NA	CASSLGGAGAYEQYF	TGTGCCAGCAGCTTAGGAGGGGCGGGCGCCTACGAGCAGTACTTC
TRBV15	TRBJ2-7	NA	TRBD2	CATSREAGVYEQYF	TGTGCCACCAGCAGAGAAGCGGGAGTCTACGAGCAGTACTTC
TRBV5-1	TRBJ2-1	few	NA	CASSSMSGLSYNEQFF	TGCGCCAGCAGCTCAATGAGCGGGCTCTCCTACAATGAGCAGTTCTTC
TRBV28	TRBJ2-7	NA	NA	CASSPGVGSIYEQYF	TGTGCCAGCAGTCCTGGGGTGGGATCGATCTACGAGCAGTACTTC
TRBV20-1	TRBJ2-1	NA	TRBD1	CSAPGTGDHNEQFF	TGCAGTGCGCCCGGGACAGGAGATCACAATGAGCAGTTCTTC
TRBV5-1	TRBJ1-1	few	NA	CASSWTTSMNTEAFF	TGCGCCAGCAGCTGGACCACATCTATGAACACTGAAGCTTTCTTT
TRBV20-1	TRBJ2-2	NA	NA	CSARDNTGELFF	TGCAGTGCTAGAGATAACACCGGGGAGCTGTTTTTT
TRBV7-9	TRBJ2-6	NA	NA	CASSQGPSGANVLTF	TGTGCCAGCAGCCAGGGTCCCTCTGGGGCCAACGTCCTGACTTTC
TRBV27	TRBJ1-6	NA	NA	CASSFGGSPLHF	TGTGCCAGCAGTTTCGGGGGTTCACCCCTCCACTTT
TRBV19	TRBJ2-5	NA	NA	CASQLGAGTQETQYF	TGTGCCAGCCAGTTGGGGGCGGGGACCCAAGAGACCCAGTACTTC
TRBV2	TRBJ2-7	NA	TRBD1	CASRDRGLSTYF	TGTGCCAGCAGGGACAGGGGGCTAAGCACGTACTTC
TRBV20-1	TRBJ2-7	NA	TRBD2	CSARRGLAGGPSEQYF	TGCAGTGCTAGACGAGGACTAGCGGGAGGGCCGTCCGAGCAGTACTTC
TRBV5-1	TRBJ1-4	NA	NA	CASSSLGPATNEKLFF	TGCGCCAGCAGCTCCCTAGGCCCCGCAACTAATGAAAAACTGTTTTTT
TRBV5-1	TRBJ2-1	NA	TRBD2	CASRQGLAGGQNEQFF	TGCGCCAGCAGACAGGGACTAGCGGGGGGGCAAAATGAGCAGTTCTTC
TRBV7-2	TRBJ1-3	few	NA	CASSPNTGRGNTIYF	TGTGCCAGCAGCCCGAACACCGGCCGGGGAAACACCATATATTTT
TRBV6-1	TRBJ1-1	few	NA	CASTNFWGTYLNTEAFF	TGTGCCAGCACAAACTTCTGGGGGACATACCTGAACACTGAAGCTTTCTTT
TRBV20-1	TRBJ2-1	NA	TRBD2	CSAGTSGYNEQFF	TGCAGTGCAGGGACTAGCGGGTACAATGAGCAGTTCTTC
TRBV6-1	TRBJ2-3	few	NA	CASSENAGSTDTQYF	TGTGCCAGCAGTGAAAACGCCGGCAGCACAGATACGCAGTATTTT